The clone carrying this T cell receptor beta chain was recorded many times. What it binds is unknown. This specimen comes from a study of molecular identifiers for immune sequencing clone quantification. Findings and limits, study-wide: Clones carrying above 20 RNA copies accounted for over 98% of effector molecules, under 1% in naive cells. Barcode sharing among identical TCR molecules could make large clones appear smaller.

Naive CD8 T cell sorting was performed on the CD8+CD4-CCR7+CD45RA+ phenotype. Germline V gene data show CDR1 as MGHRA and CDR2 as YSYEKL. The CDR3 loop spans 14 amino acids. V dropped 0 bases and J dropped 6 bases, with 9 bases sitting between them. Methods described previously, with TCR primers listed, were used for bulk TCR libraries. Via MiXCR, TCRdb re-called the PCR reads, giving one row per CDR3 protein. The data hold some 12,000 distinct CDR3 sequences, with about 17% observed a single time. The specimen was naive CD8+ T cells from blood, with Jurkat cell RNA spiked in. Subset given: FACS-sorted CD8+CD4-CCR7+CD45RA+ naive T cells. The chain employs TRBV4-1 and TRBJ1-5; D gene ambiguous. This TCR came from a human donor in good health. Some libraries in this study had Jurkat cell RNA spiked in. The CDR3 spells CASSQDLGIQPQHF. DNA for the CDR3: TGCGCCAGCAGCCAAGATCTAGGGATTCAGCCCCAGCATTTT.